These 32 T cell receptor beta chains originate from one sample sequenced in a study of cytomegalovirus exposure and HLA in healthy donors. The PCR was carried out with 60 Vbeta primers and 13 Jbeta primers. Generated by immunoSEQ multiplex PCR, the TCRdb table keeps only in-frame clones and is missing some. The sample records more than 200,000 clones, about 84% being singletons. Specimen: PBMCs. The source of these receptors is a human donor in good health.

Only one count was recorded for this clone. V is TRBV2 and J is TRBJ2-7; TRBD2 matches at 7 bases. V was clipped by 2 bases and J by 5 bases; unmatched bases: 15. The CDR3 loop spans 17 amino acids. Germline lookup yields CDR1 SNHLY and CDR2 FYNNEI. CDR3 in amino acids: CASSEYWVAGATHEQYF. The CDR3 DNA follows: TGTGCCAGCAGTGAATATTGGGTAGCGGGCGCCACCCACGAGCAGTACTTC. The entire variable domain, with the rest obtained from reference TRBV2 and TRBJ2-7, is as follows: EPEVTQTPSHQVTQMGQEVILRCVPISNHLYFYWYRQILGQKVEFLVSFYNNEISEKSEIFDDQFSVERPDGSNFTLKIRSTKLEDSAMYFCASSEYWVAGATHEQYFGPGTRLTVT.

This clone turned up a few times. The V and J genes are TRBV15 and TRBJ2-1; the D gene is possibly TRBD1 (7 bases). CDR1 is LNHNV, CDR2 YYDKDF, per germline (reference sequence). Trimming took off 0 bases at V and 7 bases at J, with 22 bases between the two ends. The CDR3 spans 18 residues. CDR3 residues: CATSRDPLGGGVYNEQFF. The CDR3 DNA reads TGTGCCACCAGCAGAGATCCCCTAGGGGGCGGGGTGTATAATGAGCAGTTCTTC.

The chain uses TRBV2 and TRBJ2-2; tentatively, D is TRBD2 (6 bases). V was trimmed by 6 bases and J by 1 base, leaving 9 bases between them. The CDR3 covers 14 residues. The germline gives CDR1 SNHLY, CDR2 FYNNEI. The CDR3 loop reads CASRGGGNTGELFF. The CDR3 nucleotides read TGTGCCAGCAGGGGGGGAGGGAACACCGGGGAGCTGTTTTTT.

Worth noting for this clone: At one end, the junction sequence differs from germline, possibly due to a read error. The chain is built from TRBV4-3 and TRBJ2-1, with 9 bases lining up with TRBD2. CDR3 length equals 13 residues. Germline CDR1 reads LGHNA; CDR2 reads YSLEER. This CDR3 reads CASSQTAAGGHLF. CDR3 nucleotides: TGCGCCAGCAGCCAAACGGCGGCGGGAGGGCATCTCTTC.

This chain connects TRBV9 to TRBJ2-5; 11 positions match TRBD1. V trimming: 3 bases; J trimming: 4 bases; junction bases outside the gene matches: 5. This CDR3 has 15 amino acids. The germline CDR1 and CDR2 sequences are SGDLS and YYNGEE. CDR3 protein: CASSADRGRGETQYF. In nucleotides, the CDR3 is TGTGCCAGCAGCGCGGACAGGGGGCGGGGAGAGACCCAGTACTTC.

The rearrangement uses TRBV2 and TRBJ2-3; 10 bases fit TRBD2. The ends lost 4 bases at V and 3 bases at J; junction bases unmatched: 7. This CDR3 contains 16 residues. CDR1 is SNHLY and CDR2 is FYNNEI in the germline V gene. The CDR3 bases are TGTGCCAGCAGTGCTAGCGGGAGATTAATGACAGATACGCAGTATTTT. Translated: CASSASGRLMTDTQYF.

The rearrangement joins TRBV7-2 to TRBJ2-5; TRBD1 agrees at 9 bases. Trimming took 4 bases from V and 7 from J; bases not matched to a gene: 10. Per the germline V gene, CDR1 is SGHTA and CDR2 is FQGNSA. This CDR3 comprises 15 residues. Here the CDR3 reads CASSYTGGSGRTQYF. DNA of the CDR3: TGTGCCAGCAGCTATACAGGGGGCTCTGGGAGGACCCAGTACTTC.

This clone was seen a handful of times. V usage is TRBV5-6 and J usage is TRBJ2-3; TRBD2 matches 15 bases. V shed 4 bases, J shed 5 bases, and the junction held 14 bases outside the gene matches. Germline CDR1 reads SGHDT; CDR2 reads YYEEEE. This CDR3 has 19 amino acids. CDR3 in DNA: TGTGCCAGCAGCCCCGGGACTAGCGGGAGGAAAATGTGGAAAGATACGCAGTATTTT. Protein sequence: CASSPGTSGRKMWKDTQYF.

The chain joins TRBV28 to TRBJ1-1; 7 bases agree with TRBD1. The CDR3 is 13 residues long. CDR1 MDHEN and CDR2 SYDVKM come from the germline V gene. With V trimmed by 3 bases and J by 7 bases, 5 bases remained unmatched. Written as DNA, the CDR3 is TGTGCCAGCAGTTTTACCACAGGGGTTGAAGCTTTCTTT. Its protein product is CASSFTTGVEAFF.

This sequence joins TRBV9 and TRBJ2-3; TRBD2 matches at 12 bases. Germline CDR1 reads SGDLS; CDR2 reads YYNGEE. This CDR3 has 15 residues. V gave up 4 bases and J gave up 2 bases; unmatched junction bases: 2. In DNA, the CDR3 is TGTGCCAGCAGCTCTAGCGGGAGGGTCACAGATACGCAGTATTTT. Translating it yields CASSSSGRVTDTQYF. Full variable domain (remainder filled in from reference TRBV9 and TRBJ2-3): DSGVTQTPKHLITATGQRVTLRCSPRSGDLSVYWYQQSLDQGLQFLIQYYNGEERAKGNILERFSAQQFPDLHSELNLSSLELGDSALYFCASSSSGRVTDTQYFGPGTRLTVL.

This chain connects TRBV7-9 to TRBJ2-7; possibly TRBD1 for D (6 bases). Germline CDR1 is SEHNR and CDR2 is FQNEAQ (reference sequence). CDR3 length equals 13 residues. Trimming pared 5 bases from V and 2 bases from J, leaving 10 bases between. CDR3 nucleotide sequence: TGTGCCAGCAGCCCCGAGGGGGCCTACGAGCAGTACTTC. Protein product: CASSPEGAYEQYF.

As regards this clone: Mismatch with germline at one junction end may stem from a read error. The DNA of the CDR3 is TGTTCCAGCAGCTTACAATACTGGGAGCAGTTCTTC. It is translated as CSSSLQYWEQFF. The genes are TRBV7-9 and TRBJ2-1, with D unclear. The CDR3 is 12 residues long. In germline, CDR1 is SEHNR, CDR2 FQNEAQ (reference sequence).

The V gene is TRBV6-5, the J gene TRBJ2-3, with TRBD2 identical over 7 bases. The CDR3 is 16 residues long. Germline V gives CDR1 MNHEY, CDR2 SVGAGI. Trimming cost V 4 bases and J 0 bases; bases outside gene matches: 7. The CDR3 nucleotides are TGTGCCAGCAGTTCAGGACTGCGGGGGAGCACAGATACGCAGTATTTT. Its translation is CASSSGLRGSTDTQYF.

The chain joins TRBV5-1 to TRBJ1-1; 8 nucleotides agree with TRBD1. The germline V gene encodes CDR1 SGHRS and CDR2 YFSETQ. The CDR3 totals 13 residues. The ends lost 5 bases at V and 6 bases at J; junction bases unmatched: 6. The CDR3 region has the DNA TGCGCCAGCAGGACGACAGGGGATCCTGAAGCTTTCTTT. Its translation is CASRTTGDPEAFF.

The rearrangement links TRBV19 to TRBJ2-7; D perhaps matches TRBD2 (5 bases). This CDR3 spans 13 amino acids. Per germline, CDR1 LNHDA and CDR2 SQIVND (reference sequence). V was clipped by 5 bases and J by 5 bases, with 13 bases between them. The DNA for the CDR3 is TGTGCCAGTAGTCCCCTGGGAGAGCACGAGCAGTACTTC. It encodes CASSPLGEHEQYF.

This clone showed up just once. The chain is built from TRBV28 and TRBJ2-5; 10 bases are a match to TRBD1. From germline, CDR1 is MDHEN and CDR2 SYDVKM. This CDR3 is built from 15 residues. After removal of 6 bases from V and 4 bases from J, the junction contained 8 bases not matched to a gene. The CDR3 DNA reads as TGTGCCAGCAGGGCCCGGGACAGGGGTTTAGAGACCCAGTACTTC. This encodes CASRARDRGLETQYF.

The rearrangement links TRBV10-3 to TRBJ2-6; D is possibly TRBD2 (5 bases). The germline V gene has CDR1 ENHRY and CDR2 SYGVKD. The CDR3 covers 17 residues. Trimming pared 6 bases from V and 0 bases from J, leaving 15 bases between. The CDR3 DNA is TGTGCCATCAGATTCGGGGAAAACCCCTCTGGGGCCAACGTCCTGACTTTC. Translated, it gives CAIRFGENPSGANVLTF.

The J gene is TRBJ2-7, the V gene TRBV28, with D unclear. Trimming stripped 7 bases from V and 2 bases from J, with 15 bases between. The germline CDR1 and CDR2 sequences are MDHEN and SYDVKM. The CDR3 totals 14 residues. CDR3 sequence reads: CASTRVAPPYEQYF. The CDR3 DNA reads TGTGCCAGCACCCGGGTCGCTCCCCCCTACGAGCAGTACTTC.

On this clone itself: One end of the junction does not line up with germline, which may come from a read error. The rearrangement links TRBV7-7 to TRBJ2-7; perhaps TRBD2 as D (5 bases). The CDR3 is 13 residues long. The germline CDR1 and CDR2 sequences are SSHAT and FNYEAQ (reference sequence). The CDR3 bases are TGTGCTAGCAGCTTACTAGAGGCCTACGAGCAGTACTTC. Protein: CASSLLEAYEQYF.

The V gene is TRBV30, the J gene TRBJ1-2; D not certain. The CDR3 contains 13 residues. V was trimmed by 0 bases and J by 2 bases, leaving 7 bases between them. The germline gives CDR1 GTSNPN, CDR2 SVGIG (reference sequence). CDR3 region: CAWSVGRNYGYTF. As DNA, the CDR3 is TGTGCCTGGAGTGTAGGGAGGAACTATGGCTACACCTTC.

Notes on this clone: One end of the junction is discordant with germline, which a read error may explain. The chain employs TRBV7-7 and TRBJ2-7, with TRBD2 matching 10 bases. CDR3 length: 15 residues. Germline V gene data show CDR1 as SSHAT and CDR2 as FNYEAQ (reference sequence). The CDR3 region has the DNA TGTGCTAGCAGCTTAGATTCTAGCGGGAGTAACGAGCAGTACTTC. Translated: CASSLDSSGSNEQYF. Combining the CDR3 with reference TRBV7-7 and TRBJ2-7 gives the whole variable domain GAGVSQSPRYKVTKRGQDVTLRCDPISSHATLYWYQQALGQGPEFLTYFNYEAQPDKSGLPSDRFSAERPEGSISTLTIQRTEQRDSAMYRCASSLDSSGSNEQYFGPGTRLTVT.

This rearrangement joins TRBV9 to TRBJ2-2; D unresolved. Trimming removed 4 bases at V and 1 base at J, with 5 bases between. The length of the CDR3 is 13 residues. Germline V gene lookup returns CDR1 SGDLS and CDR2 YYNGEE. The CDR3: CASSPRNTGELFF. The CDR3, as DNA: TGTGCCAGCAGCCCCAGGAACACCGGGGAGCTGTTTTTT.

The chain employs TRBV2 and TRBJ2-4; possible D gene TRBD2, 5 bases. The CDR3 is 17 residues long. The V end lost 7 bases, the J end lost 0 bases, and 19 bases lay between the germline ends. The germline V gene has CDR1 SNHLY and CDR2 FYNNEI. The CDR3 here is CASTEGGFAIAKNIQYF. In nucleotides, the CDR3 is TGTGCCAGCACCGAGGGTGGTTTTGCGATAGCCAAAAACATTCAGTACTTC.

J is TRBJ2-1 and V is TRBV7-5; TRBD2, the table's D call, was not compared with the DNA. TRBV7-5 has pseudogene status. This CDR3 has 12 amino acids. The CDR3 spells CARSLVSEGQFF. CDR3 DNA: TGTGCCAGAAGCTTAGTTTCCGAGGGGCAGTTCTTC.

The CDR3 sequence: CASSYARTSGRDTQYF. In DNA form, the CDR3 reads TGTGCCAGCAGTTACGCCCGGACTAGCGGGAGAGATACGCAGTATTTT. The J gene is TRBJ2-3, the V gene TRBV6-5; 13 bases are a match to TRBD2. The CDR3 runs to 16 residues. Per the germline V gene, CDR1 is MNHEY and CDR2 is SVGAGI. The V and J ends lost 2 bases and 5 bases, in that order; junction bases with no gene match: 4.

J is TRBJ2-5 and V is TRBV5-1, with D perhaps TRBD1 (6 bases). CDR3 size: 14 residues. Trimming took 0 bases from V and 5 from J, leaving 11 bases between them. CDR1 is SGHRS and CDR2 is YFSETQ in the germline V gene. This CDR3 reads CASSLDRAGETQYF. In DNA form, the CDR3 reads TGCGCCAGCAGCTTGGACAGGGCTGGGGAGACCCAGTACTTC.

The chain is built from TRBV19 and TRBJ2-1; 14 bases match TRBD2. Germline CDR1 is LNHDA and CDR2 is SQIVND (reference sequence). The CDR3 extends over 16 amino acids. J lost 8 bases, V lost 5 bases, and 8 bases had no gene match. Written as DNA, the CDR3 is TGTGCCAGTAGTCCGCGGACTAGCGGGAGGATTCATGAGCAGTTCTTC. Residues: CASSPRTSGRIHEQFF.

J is TRBJ2-7 and V is TRBV14, with 8 bases fitting TRBD1. CDR1 and CDR2 from the germline V gene are SGHDN and FVKESK. The CDR3 loop spans 15 amino acids. Trimming at V came to 4 bases and at J to 4 bases, leaving 9 bases not matched to a gene. CDR3 sequence reads: CASSRQTGVRYEQYF. The CDR3 DNA reads as TGTGCCAGCAGCCGGCAGACAGGGGTACGGTACGAGCAGTACTTC.

CDR3: CASSELWTSGSDTQYF. For the CDR3, the DNA is TGCGCCAGCAGTGAACTGTGGACTAGCGGGAGCGATACGCAGTATTTT. The V call is TRBV10-2, the J call TRBJ2-3, with 13 bases matching TRBD2. The CDR3 extends over 16 amino acids. After removal of 3 bases from V and 6 bases from J, the junction contained 6 bases not matched to a gene. Germline V gene lookup returns CDR1 WSHSY and CDR2 SAAADI.

The rearrangement links TRBV27 to TRBJ2-3; 10 nucleotides match TRBD2. Germline trimming cut 6 bases from V and 0 bases from J; bases unmatched to any gene: 9. From germline, CDR1 is MNHEY and CDR2 SMNVEV (reference sequence). CDR3 length: 17 residues. This CDR3 reads CASSSPWTSGSTDTQYF. The CDR3 DNA reads as TGTGCCAGCAGCTCCCCATGGACTAGCGGTAGCACAGATACGCAGTATTTT.

This sequence joins TRBV7-9 and TRBJ1-5; D perhaps matches TRBD1 (5 bases). The CDR3 has 16 amino acids. Germline CDR1 SEHNR, CDR2 FQNEAQ (reference sequence). Between the trimmed V and J ends, which lost 1 base and 0 bases, there was a span of 10 bases. In DNA form, the CDR3 reads TGTGCCAGCAGCTTAGATGCAGGGTATAGCAATCAGCCCCAGCATTTT. Translated, it gives CASSLDAGYSNQPQHF.

The chain links TRBV19 to TRBJ2-1; 11 nucleotides match TRBD2. The V gene's germline CDR1 is LNHDA and CDR2 SQIVND (reference sequence). The CDR3 totals 15 residues. V lost 3 bases to trimming and J lost 10 bases; unmatched junction nucleotides: 8. The CDR3 loop reads CASSMGLAGGREQFF. CDR3 nucleotides: TGTGCCAGTAGTATGGGTCTAGCGGGAGGTCGGGAGCAGTTCTTC.